These 25 T cell receptor beta chains were all obtained from the same sample, sequenced in a study of blood T cell repertoires in COVID-19. The method was immunoSEQ multiplex PCR; TCRdb's version includes in-frame clones alone and lacks a portion of them. The profile covers under 250,000 clones, with 75% to 85% appearing a single time and 5.2% taken by the ten largest. The specimen was peripheral blood. The receptor source for this set is a woman between 65 and 79 years old with COVID-19, enrolled during active disease.

This clone turned up a few times. V is TRBV27 and J is TRBJ1-2; 7 nucleotides line up with TRBD1. Germline CDR1 reads MNHEY; CDR2 reads SMNVEV (reference sequence). This CDR3 is 15 amino acids long. J gave up 6 bases and V 5 bases, and 12 bases lay outside the gene matches. The CDR3, as DNA: TGTGCCAGCAGTCGAGGGACAGTTACTAGTGATGGCTACACCTTC. The encoded protein is CASSRGTVTSDGYTF.

V is TRBV5-1 and J is TRBJ2-3; maybe TRBD2 (6 bases). Germline lookup yields CDR1 SGHRS and CDR2 YFSETQ. CDR3 length equals 15 residues. The V end lost 2 bases, the J end lost 2 bases, and 12 bases lay between the germline ends. The CDR3 region has the DNA TGCGCCAGCAGCTTACCGGGAGCGGACACAGATACGCAGTATTTT. Translation: CASSLPGADTDTQYF.

This chain uses TRBV6-2 or TRBV6-3 with TRBJ2-7; 7 positions match TRBD2. Germline CDR1 reads MNHEY; CDR2 reads SVGEGT. V gave up 2 bases and J gave up 5 bases; unmatched junction bases: 9. CDR3 length equals 15 residues. The CDR3 region has the DNA TGTGCCAGCAGTTACGGGTTCGGACTAGTCAACGAGCAGTACTTC. It translates to CASSYGFGLVNEQYF.

The gene calls are TRBV27 and TRBJ2-3, with 7 bases lining up with TRBD2. The V and J ends lost 8 bases and 4 bases, in that order; junction bases with no gene match: 9. Germline CDR1 and CDR2: MNHEY and SMNVEV (reference sequence). CDR3 length: 14 amino acids. For the CDR3, the DNA is TGTGCCAGCCCGGCCAGCGGGAAATCAGATACGCAGTATTTT. It codes for CASPASGKSDTQYF.

The chain is built from TRBV5-6 and TRBJ2-5; possibly TRBD2 for D (5 bases). Between the trimmed V and J ends, which lost 4 bases and 4 bases, there was a span of 11 bases. The CDR3 spans 13 residues. Germline CDR1 and CDR2: SGHDT and YYEEEE. Here the CDR3 reads CASSPYGLETQYF. The DNA for the CDR3 is TGTGCCAGCAGCCCGTACGGACTAGAGACCCAGTACTTC.

The CDR3 DNA reads as TGTGCCAGCAGCACCGGACAGGGTGGAAAACTGTTTTTT. As protein: CASSTGQGGKLFF. This chain links TRBV5-8 with TRBJ1-4; TRBD1 matches at 8 bases. This CDR3 has 13 amino acids. V shed 4 bases and J 10 bases; nucleotides not matched to a gene: 6. Germline V lookup: CDR1 SGHTS, CDR2 YDEGEE.

The V and J genes are TRBV10-3 and TRBJ2-5; tentatively, D is TRBD1 (5 bases). Trimming stripped 0 bases from V and 7 bases from J, with 6 bases between. The CDR3 covers 12 residues. Per germline, CDR1 ENHRY and CDR2 SYGVKD. The CDR3 is CAISESGATQYF. The CDR3 nucleotides read TGTGCCATCAGTGAGTCAGGGGCGACCCAGTACTTC.

The chain carries TRBV2 and TRBJ2-1, with 12 nucleotides matching TRBD2. Germline assignment: CDR1 SNHLY and CDR2 FYNNEI. Trimming cost V 6 bases and J 10 bases; bases outside gene matches: 10. The CDR3 has 15 amino acids. CDR3: CASSRTSGTRVEQFF. CDR3 nucleotide sequence: TGTGCCAGCAGCCGGACTAGCGGGACCCGTGTCGAGCAGTTCTTC.

J is TRBJ2-3 and V is TRBV19; 7 bases are a match to TRBD2. The CDR3 extends over 16 amino acids. V dropped 2 bases and J dropped 0; count of bases not matched to a gene: 5. Germline CDR1 reads LNHDA; CDR2 reads SQIVND (reference sequence). The CDR3 DNA follows: TGTGCCAGTAGTATACGCCTAGCGGTTAGCACAGATACGCAGTATTTT. This sequence encodes CASSIRLAVSTDTQYF. The variable domain in full, completed from reference TRBV19 and TRBJ2-3, reads DGGITQSPKYLFRKEGQNVTLSCEQNLNHDAMYWYRQDPGQGLRLIYYSQIVNDFQKGDIAEGYSVSREKKESFPLTVTSAQKNPTAFYLCASSIRLAVSTDTQYFGPGTRLTVL.

This rearrangement joins TRBV19 to TRBJ2-7; 8 nucleotides line up with TRBD1. V was clipped by 5 bases and J by 6 bases; unmatched bases: 6. Germline CDR1 and CDR2: LNHDA and SQIVND (reference sequence). CDR3 length: 13 amino acids. The CDR3 region is CASSVRGPGEQYF. The CDR3 DNA follows: TGTGCCAGTAGTGTCAGGGGGCCTGGCGAGCAGTACTTC.

The chain uses TRBV7-9 and TRBJ2-1; 13 bases map to TRBD2. The junction had 4 bases not matched to a gene; V was cut back by 1 base and J by 7 bases. The CDR3 is 16 amino acids. Germline V gene lookup returns CDR1 SEHNR and CDR2 FQNEAQ (reference sequence). The CDR3 sequence is CASSLVGTSGKNEQFF. DNA for the CDR3: TGTGCCAGCAGCTTAGTCGGGACTAGCGGGAAGAATGAGCAGTTCTTC.

Turning to this clone: At one end the junction does not follow the germline gene, possibly because of a read error. This chain connects TRBV5-8 to TRBJ2-1; D might be TRBD1 (6 bases). The germline V gene encodes CDR1 SGHTS and CDR2 YDEGEE. The CDR3 consists of 12 residues. CDR3 DNA: TGTGCCAGCAGCTTGGGCAGGGGTTGGCGGATCTTC. Translation: CASSLGRGWRIF.

This clone was counted a few times. The chain's CDR3 is CARDGIGITEAFF. CDR3 in DNA: TGTGCCAGAGACGGAATCGGGATCACTGAAGCTTTCTTT. The V and J genes are TRBV2 and TRBJ1-1; D is uncertain. Trimming took off 9 bases at V and 4 bases at J, with 15 bases between the two ends. The CDR3 is made up of 13 amino acids. Per the germline V gene, CDR1 is SNHLY and CDR2 is FYNNEI.

The chain combines TRBV2 with TRBJ2-7, with D possibly matching TRBD1 (6 bases). The CDR3 contains 12 residues. CDR1 and CDR2 from the germline V gene are SNHLY and FYNNEI. The V gene lost 5 bases and the J gene lost 6 bases, with 11 bases spanning the gap. CDR3 DNA: TGTGCCAGCAGTTTACAGGGTGGCGAGCAGTACTTC. This encodes CASSLQGGEQYF.

This clone was recorded only once. The rearrangement links TRBV10-3 to TRBJ1-6; tentative D call: TRBD1 (5 bases). This CDR3 spans 14 amino acids. Trimming removed 6 bases from V and 5 bases from J, with 11 bases in between. CDR1 and CDR2 (germline): ENHRY, SYGVKD. The CDR3 region has the DNA TGTGCCATCAGAGGCACAGGAAATAATTCACCCCTCCACTTT. Translating it yields CAIRGTGNNSPLHF.

The gene calls are TRBV28 and TRBJ2-2; 7 nucleotides line up with TRBD1. The ends lost 2 bases at V and 4 bases at J; junction bases unmatched: 10. The CDR3 spans 17 residues. Germline V CDR1 and CDR2: MDHEN, SYDVKM. CDR3 DNA sequence: TGTGCCAGCAGTTTACGAGGTGCGACAGGGCGCACCGGGGAGCTGTTTTTT. It encodes CASSLRGATGRTGELFF.

The rearrangement uses TRBV19 and TRBJ2-2; a weak D match, TRBD1 (6 bases). Germline assignment: CDR1 LNHDA and CDR2 SQIVND (reference sequence). The V end lost 0 bases, the J end lost 5 bases, and 7 bases lay between the germline ends. The CDR3 totals 14 residues. The CDR3 loop is CASSIDRGTGELFF. CDR3 sequence (DNA): TGTGCCAGTAGTATAGACAGGGGTACCGGGGAGCTGTTTTTT.

The chain employs TRBV19 and TRBJ2-5, with 9 bases matching TRBD2. The CDR3 consists of 15 residues. The V segment lost 5 bases and the J segment 2 bases; nucleotides outside the gene matches: 6. CDR1 is LNHDA, CDR2 SQIVND, per germline (reference sequence). CDR3 DNA: TGTGCCAGTAGTCGAGCGGGAGGCTTTCAAGAGACCCAGTACTTC. Translation: CASSRAGGFQETQYF. The variable domain in full, with the rest retrieved from reference TRBV19 and TRBJ2-5, is DGGITQSPKYLFRKEGQNVTLSCEQNLNHDAMYWYRQDPGQGLRLIYYSQIVNDFQKGDIAEGYSVSREKKESFPLTVTSAQKNPTAFYLCASSRAGGFQETQYFGPGTRLLVL.

The gene calls are TRBV5-6 and TRBJ1-5, with TRBD1 matching 7 bases. The CDR3 loop spans 14 amino acids. From germline, CDR1 is SGHDT and CDR2 YYEEEE. The ends lost 3 bases at V and 4 bases at J; junction bases unmatched: 4. CDR3 protein: CASSSLDRNQPQHF. The CDR3 DNA sequence: TGTGCCAGCAGCTCTCTGGACAGGAATCAGCCCCAGCATTTT.

This clone was picked up one time. The J gene is TRBJ2-7, the V gene TRBV27, with TRBD2 matching 11 bases. The V gene's germline CDR1 is MNHEY and CDR2 SMNVEV (reference sequence). The CDR3 is 14 residues long. V was clipped by 6 bases and J by 2 bases; unmatched bases: 3. The CDR3 DNA sequence: TGTGCCAGCAGGCTGGGACTAGCGGCCTACGAGCAGTACTTC. Translated: CASRLGLAAYEQYF.

This clone was detected only once. This chain joins TRBV6-5 and TRBJ2-1; 14 nucleotides line up with TRBD2. The CDR3 sequence is 15 residues long. The V and J ends lost 10 bases and 7 bases, in that order; junction bases with no gene match: 9. In germline, CDR1 is MNHEY, CDR2 SVGAGI. The CDR3 region has the DNA TGTGCCAAAGCTACCGGGACTAGCGGGAGTAATGAGCAGTTCTTC. Translated, it gives CAKATGTSGSNEQFF.

This chain joins TRBV28 and TRBJ2-7; TRBD2 matches at 7 bases. V was pared by 7 bases and J by 2 bases, with 11 bases of the junction left unmatched. The germline V gene has CDR1 MDHEN and CDR2 SYDVKM. The CDR3 sequence is 15 residues long. The CDR3 DNA is TGTGCCAGCACTCGGGGTGGGAGGGTGGCCTACGAGCAGTACTTC. Encoded protein: CASTRGGRVAYEQYF. Using reference TRBV28 and TRBJ2-7 for the parts outside the CDR3, the full variable domain is DVKVTQSSRYLVKRTGEKVFLECVQDMDHENMFWYRQDPGLGLRLIYFSYDVKMKEKGDIPEGYSVSREKKERFSLILESASTNQTSMYLCASTRGGRVAYEQYFGPGTRLTVT.

V usage is TRBV7-2 and J usage is TRBJ2-1, with a possible D match to TRBD2 (6 bases). The CDR3 consists of 15 residues. V was clipped by 2 bases and J by 9 bases, with 17 bases between them. Germline V gene lookup returns CDR1 SGHTA and CDR2 FQGNSA. Here the CDR3 reads CASSLILGPGGEQFF. In nucleotides, the CDR3 is TGTGCCAGCAGCTTAATACTAGGGCCCGGGGGTGAGCAGTTCTTC. The variable domain in full, completed from reference TRBV7-2 and TRBJ2-1, reads GAGVSQSPSNKVTEKGKDVELRCDPISGHTALYWYRQSLGQGLEFLIYFQGNSAPDKSGLPSDRFSAERTGGSVSTLTIQRTQQEDSAVYLCASSLILGPGGEQFFGPGTRLTVL.

This clone turned up a few times. This rearrangement joins TRBV12-1 to TRBJ2-7; no DNA check was done on the table's D call, TRBD2. TRBV12-1 is tagged as a pseudogene. The CDR3 extends over 19 amino acids. CDR3 sequence reads: CASSFSSEYPRGRAYEQYF. The CDR3 DNA reads as TGTGCCAGCAGCTTTTCATCAGAGTACCCAAGGGGGAGGGCCTACGAGCAGTACTTC.

The chain links TRBV7-2 to TRBJ1-5; D is possibly TRBD1 (6 bases). CDR3 length: 15 residues. Germline CDR1 SGHTA, CDR2 FQGNSA. The V gene lost 6 bases and the J gene lost 4 bases, with 16 bases spanning the gap. The CDR3 DNA follows: TGTGCCAGCAGACCGACAGGAAAATCAAATCAGCCCCAGCATTTT. Translating gives CASRPTGKSNQPQHF.